There are a few counts of the clone carrying this TCR beta chain. This sample was included in a study of PD-1 blockade in classical Hodgkin lymphoma. Time point defined: cycle 4 day 1 (C4D1), after more than five weeks of nivolumab. Patients all relapsed after autologous stem cell transplantation, and there was variation in brentuximab vedotin exposure. V dropped 1 base and J dropped 5 bases, with 15 bases sitting between them. The CDR3 runs to 15 residues. Germline CDR1 LGHNT, CDR2 FRNRAP. Profiling relied on immunoSEQ multiplex PCR, and the TCRdb table lists in-frame clones only, not all of them. Of around 90,000 clones listed, around 80% are singletons.

The chain combines TRBV12-5 with TRBJ2-7, with D possibly being TRBD1 (6 bases). This sample comprised peripheral blood mononuclear cells (PBMCs), obtained before the fourth cycle of nivolumab. This sequence originates from a human donor with classical Hodgkin lymphoma. CDR3 in amino acids: CASGLADRYFHEQYF. DNA for the CDR3: TGTGCTAGTGGTTTGGCCGACAGGTATTTCCACGAGCAGTACTTC.